This TCR beta chain derives from a study of blood T cells in healthy people across ages. General study findings and limits: Diversity figures derived from one million T cells were judged to underestimate the true value. Naive and antigen-experienced cells were not separated, limiting conclusive comparison.

Of note for this clonotype: Its target is unknown.

V was shortened by 0 bases and J by 0 bases, with 6 bases between the two germline ends. CDR1 LGHNA and CDR2 YNFKEQ come from the germline V gene. The CDR3 has 14 residues. A second PCR, run for roughly 7 to 12 cycles, used a sample-barcoded 5' primer plus a J-beta primer mix. TCRdb ran MiXCR on the 5' RACE reads and lists one entry per CDR3 protein. The sample includes a few hundred thousand distinct CDR3 sequences, approximately 27% seen only once; the top ten take around a sixth. Total RNA was extracted at no less than 5.5 micrograms per sample. The clonotype comes from a woman in her 70s in good health. The sample taken for sequencing was blood. The V call is TRBV4-2, the J call TRBJ2-7, with D tentatively TRBD2 (5 bases). CDR3: CASSQETTSYEQYF. CDR3 DNA sequence: TGTGCCAGCAGCCAAGAGACTACCTCCTACGAGCAGTACTTC.